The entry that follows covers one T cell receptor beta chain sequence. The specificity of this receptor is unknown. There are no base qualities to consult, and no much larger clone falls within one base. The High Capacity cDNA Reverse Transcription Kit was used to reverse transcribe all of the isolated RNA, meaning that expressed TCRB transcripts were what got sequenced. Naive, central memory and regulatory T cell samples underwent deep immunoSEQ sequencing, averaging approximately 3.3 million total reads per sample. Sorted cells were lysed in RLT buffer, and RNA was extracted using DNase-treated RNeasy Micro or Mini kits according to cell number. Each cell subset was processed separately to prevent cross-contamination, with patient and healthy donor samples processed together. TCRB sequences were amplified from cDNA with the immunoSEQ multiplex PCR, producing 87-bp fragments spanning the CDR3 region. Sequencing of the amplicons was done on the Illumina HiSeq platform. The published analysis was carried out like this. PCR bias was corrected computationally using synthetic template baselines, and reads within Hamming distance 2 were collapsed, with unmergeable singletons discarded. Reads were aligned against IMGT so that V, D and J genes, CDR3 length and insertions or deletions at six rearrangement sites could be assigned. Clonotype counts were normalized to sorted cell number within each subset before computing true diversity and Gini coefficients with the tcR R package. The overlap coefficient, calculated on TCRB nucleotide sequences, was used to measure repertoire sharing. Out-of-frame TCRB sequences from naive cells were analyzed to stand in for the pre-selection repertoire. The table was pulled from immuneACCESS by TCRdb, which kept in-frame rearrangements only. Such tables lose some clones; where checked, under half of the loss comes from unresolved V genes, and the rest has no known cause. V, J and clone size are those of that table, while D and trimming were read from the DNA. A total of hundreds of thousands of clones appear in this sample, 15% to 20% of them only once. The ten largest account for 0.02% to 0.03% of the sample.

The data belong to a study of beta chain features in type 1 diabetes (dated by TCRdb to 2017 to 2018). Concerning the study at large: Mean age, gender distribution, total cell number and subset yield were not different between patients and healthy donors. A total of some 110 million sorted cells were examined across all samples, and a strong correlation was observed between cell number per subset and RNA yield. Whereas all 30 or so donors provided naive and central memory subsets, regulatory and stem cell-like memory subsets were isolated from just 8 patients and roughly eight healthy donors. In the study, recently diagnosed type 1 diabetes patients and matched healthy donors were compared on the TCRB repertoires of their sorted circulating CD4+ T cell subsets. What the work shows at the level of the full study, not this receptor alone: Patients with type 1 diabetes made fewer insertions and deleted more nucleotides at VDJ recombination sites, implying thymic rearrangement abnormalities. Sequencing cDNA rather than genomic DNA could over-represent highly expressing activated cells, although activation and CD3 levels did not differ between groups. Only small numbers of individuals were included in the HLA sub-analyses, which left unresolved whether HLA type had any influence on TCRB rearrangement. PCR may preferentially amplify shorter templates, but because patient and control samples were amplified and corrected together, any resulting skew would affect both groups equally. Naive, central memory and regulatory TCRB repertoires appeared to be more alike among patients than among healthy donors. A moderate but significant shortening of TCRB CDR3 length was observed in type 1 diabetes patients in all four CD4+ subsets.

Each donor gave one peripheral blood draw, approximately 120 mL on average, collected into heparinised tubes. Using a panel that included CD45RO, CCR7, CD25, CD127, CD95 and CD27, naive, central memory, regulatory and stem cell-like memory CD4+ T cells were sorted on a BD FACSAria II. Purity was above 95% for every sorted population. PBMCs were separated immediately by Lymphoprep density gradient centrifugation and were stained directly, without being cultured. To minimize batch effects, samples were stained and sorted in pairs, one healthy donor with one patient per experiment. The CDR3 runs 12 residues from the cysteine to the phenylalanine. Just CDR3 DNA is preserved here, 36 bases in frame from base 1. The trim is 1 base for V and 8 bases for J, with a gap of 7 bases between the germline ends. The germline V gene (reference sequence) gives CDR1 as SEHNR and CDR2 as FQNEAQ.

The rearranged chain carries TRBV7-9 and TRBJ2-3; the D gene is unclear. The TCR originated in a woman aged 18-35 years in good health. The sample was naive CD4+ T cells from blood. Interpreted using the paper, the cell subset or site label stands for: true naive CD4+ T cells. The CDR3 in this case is CASSLGFGTQYF. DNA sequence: TGTGCCAGCAGCTTAGGGTTCGGTACGCAGTATTTT.